This is a list of T cell receptor beta chains from one sample in a study of vaccination and CD4 T cells after COVID-19. In TCRdb, the PCR reads were re-called with MiXCR into one record per CDR3 protein. Of thousands of distinct CDR3 sequences listed, 60% are singletons. Their specific antigens are unknown. The sample here was cultured CD4+ T cells from blood, taken after SARS-CoV-2 vaccination. The receptors originated from a human donor with COVID-19. Both conserved end residues are part of each CDR3. The D gene is left open where the match is weak. Some rows have no size entry. The others give once, few or many, or a class for an expanded clone.

cdr3_nt cdr3_aa d_call clone_size j_call v_call
TGTGCCAGCATGAACTCCATGAACACTGAAGCTTTCTTT CASMNSMNTEAFF NA once TRBJ1-1 TRBV6-4
TGTGCCAGCAGCTTGGGGGCCGGACAGGGTAACTATGGCTACACCTTC CASSLGAGQGNYGYTF TRBD1 NA TRBJ1-2 TRBV7-9
TGTGCCAGCAGTCGACAGGTAGGCTTTGTCGCACGGGGGCCGAACACTGAAGCTTTCTTT CASSRQVGFVARGPNTEAFF NA NA TRBJ1-1 TRBV6-1
TGCGCCAGCAGCCCCGCGGGGGCTAGCAATCAGCCCCAGCATTTT CASSPAGASNQPQHF NA NA TRBJ1-5 TRBV5-1
TGTGCCAGCAGGCAAACGGACAGGGGAATTAAACCCCTCCACTTT CASRQTDRGIKPLHF TRBD1 large TRBJ1-6 TRBV6-1
TGTGCCAGCAGCATTACCGAAAAGAACACTGAAGCTTTCTTT CASSITEKNTEAFF NA NA TRBJ1-1 TRBV7-2
TGTGCCAGCAGCTTTACAGGGCCACAAGAGACCCAGTACTTC CASSFTGPQETQYF NA NA TRBJ2-5 TRBV7-9
TGCGCCAGCAGCCAAGATCCCCCGGGTATTTCCTACGAGCAGTACTTC CASSQDPPGISYEQYF NA few TRBJ2-7 TRBV4-1
TGTGCCAGCAGCTTCAGGGCGTTCTCTGGGGCCAACGTCCTGACTTTC CASSFRAFSGANVLTF NA large TRBJ2-6 TRBV7-2
TGTGCCAGCAGTGTCGTTTTGTCGAGCGGGGCCCGCACAGATACGCAGTATTTT CASSVVLSSGARTDTQYF TRBD2 NA TRBJ2-3 TRBV27
TGTGCCAGCAGCACTAGTTCAGTCCAGGGGGATCAGCCCCAGCATTTT CASSTSSVQGDQPQHF TRBD1 NA TRBJ1-5 TRBV7-8
TGTGCCAGCAGCTTAGTTCCCATCTTTAACTATGGCTACACCTTC CASSLVPIFNYGYTF NA few TRBJ1-2 TRBV11-2
TGTGCCAGCAAAAGTCACCATAGCACAGATACGCAGTATTTT CASKSHHSTDTQYF NA few TRBJ2-3 TRBV6-1
TGCAGTGCTAGCGTGCAGGGGGCGCGGAATACGCAGTATTTT CSASVQGARNTQYF TRBD1 NA TRBJ2-3 TRBV20-1
TGTGCCAGCAGTTTAGGTAAAGGACGTGGCTACACCTTC CASSLGKGRGYTF NA few TRBJ1-2 TRBV28
TGTGCCAGCAGTTCGACAGGGCGGGCTGAAGCTTTCTTT CASSSTGRAEAFF TRBD1 few TRBJ1-1 TRBV27
TGTGCCAGCACCCAGGGCTATCAGCCCCAGCATTTT CASTQGYQPQHF NA few TRBJ1-5 TRBV6-1
TGTGCCAGCTCACCGTCCGGGACAGGGGTTCGACCCCAGCATTTT CASSPSGTGVRPQHF TRBD1 NA TRBJ1-5 TRBV18
TGTGCCAGCAGACGTACAGGGGGAATGAACACTGAAGCTTTCTTT CASRRTGGMNTEAFF TRBD1 few TRBJ1-1 TRBV6-2/TRBV6-3
TGTGCCAGCAGGGCAGGGGGCGCCTATCAGCCCCAGCATTTT CASRAGGAYQPQHF TRBD1 NA TRBJ1-5 TRBV12-3/TRBV12-4
TGCAGCGTTGATAGGACGGGACAGGGCTATGGCTACACCTTC CSVDRTGQGYGYTF TRBD1 NA TRBJ1-2 TRBV29-1
TGTGCCAGCAGCCGACGGACAGCAATGAACACTGAAGCTTTCTTT CASSRRTAMNTEAFF NA NA TRBJ1-1 TRBV7-6
TGCAGCGCCCAGGGGAGGGGAGAGACCCAGTACTTC CSAQGRGETQYF NA NA TRBJ2-5 TRBV29-1
TGTGCCACCAGCAGAGAGTACCAGACGGTGGGGGGCTATGGCTACACCTTC CATSREYQTVGGYGYTF NA few TRBJ1-2 TRBV15
TGTGCCAGCAGCTTAGGGGCGGGCGAAGCTTTCTTT CASSLGAGEAFF NA few TRBJ1-1 TRBV11-2
TGTGCCAGCACTAACACTCTAGCGGGGATGTACAATGAGCAGTTCTTC CASTNTLAGMYNEQFF TRBD2 NA TRBJ2-1 TRBV6-1
TGTGCCAGCAGCCAAGCAGGGGCAAAGACTAACTATGGCTACACCTTC CASSQAGAKTNYGYTF NA NA TRBJ1-2 TRBV4-2
TGTGCCATCTGGCAGGGGTTTAATTCACCCCTCCACTTT CAIWQGFNSPLHF NA NA TRBJ1-6 TRBV10-3
TGTGCCACCAGCGGAGACCCCGGTAATCAGCCCCAGCATTTT CATSGDPGNQPQHF NA NA TRBJ1-5 TRBV15
TGCAGTGGCCATAAGCGACAGGGGGCGGGAGAGACCCAGTACTTC CSGHKRQGAGETQYF TRBD1 few TRBJ2-5 TRBV20-1
TGTGCCAGCAGCCCGGGGACAGGGGGATCACATCAGCCCCAGCATTTT CASSPGTGGSHQPQHF TRBD1 NA TRBJ1-5 TRBV11-2
TGTGCCAGCAGCTTAGATACAGGGGTCACTGAAGCTTTCTTT CASSLDTGVTEAFF TRBD1 NA TRBJ1-1 TRBV7-2
TGTGCCAGCAGTGAGGCGGGGGGGTTCAGTGAGCAGTTCTTC CASSEAGGFSEQFF TRBD2 NA TRBJ2-1 TRBV25-1
TGTGCCAGTAGTTCGGGACTAGCGGGGACCTACGAGCAGTACTTC CASSSGLAGTYEQYF TRBD2 NA TRBJ2-7 TRBV19
TGTGCCAGCGCGGGGTGGGGGGACTACACCTTC CASAGWGDYTF NA NA TRBJ1-2 TRBV5-5
TGCAGTGCTAGGCCACAAGGTTTGAAGCCCCAGCATTTT CSARPQGLKPQHF NA NA TRBJ1-5 TRBV20-1
TGCAGTGCTAGCCCCCGGGGGGGGGAAGAGACCCAGTACTTC CSASPRGGEETQYF TRBD2 NA TRBJ2-5 TRBV20-1
TGTGCCAGCAGCCAAGATCTGGGTCAAGAGACCCAGTACTTC CASSQDLGQETQYF NA NA TRBJ2-5 TRBV3-1
TGTGCCAGCAGTTCCGGAGGACAGGGAGGTTATCAGCCCCAGCATTTT CASSSGGQGGYQPQHF TRBD1 few TRBJ1-5 TRBV28
TGTGCCATCAGTGAGTCAGGGACAGGGGATTTCTTT CAISESGTGDFF TRBD1 NA TRBJ1-1 TRBV10-3